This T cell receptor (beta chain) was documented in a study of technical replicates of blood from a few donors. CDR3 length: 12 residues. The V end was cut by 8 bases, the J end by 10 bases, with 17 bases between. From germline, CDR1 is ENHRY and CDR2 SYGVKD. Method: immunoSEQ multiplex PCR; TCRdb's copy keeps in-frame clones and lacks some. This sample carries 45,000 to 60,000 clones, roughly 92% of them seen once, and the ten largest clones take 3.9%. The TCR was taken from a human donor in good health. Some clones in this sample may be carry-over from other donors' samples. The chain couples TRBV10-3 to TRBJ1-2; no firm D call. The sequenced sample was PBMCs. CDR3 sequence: CAIARNFPDYTF. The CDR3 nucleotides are TGTGCCATCGCCCGAAACTTTCCTGACTACACCTTC.